Below, 21 T cell receptor beta chains from the same sample are listed, as sequenced in a study of shared clonotypes between healthy human individuals. Sequencing used immunoSEQ multiplex PCR; TCRdb keeps in-frame clones, though not all of them. The repertoire holds millions of clones, with over 90% as singletons. The sequenced sample consisted of naive CD4+ T cells from PBMCs. Subset reported: CD45RA+ positively selected. Receptors originate from a man younger than 35 in good health. Some clones in this sample may be carry-over from other donors' samples.

V and J are TRBV2 and TRBJ1-5, with D perhaps matching TRBD1 (5 bases). Germline values: CDR1 SNHLY, CDR2 FYNNEI. Trimming took 0 bases from V and 4 from J, leaving 10 bases between them. The CDR3 sequence is 15 residues long. Here the CDR3 DNA reads TGTGCCAGCAGTGAAGCGACGGGGGGTAATCAGCCCCAGCATTTT. Encoded protein: CASSEATGGNQPQHF.

The rearrangement uses TRBV19 and TRBJ2-1; 9 nucleotides match TRBD2. This CDR3 region has 16 residues. J lost 3 bases, V lost 5 bases, and 8 bases had no gene match. CDR1 and CDR2 (germline): LNHDA, SQIVND (reference sequence). CDR3 region: CASSPDGAGGYNEQFF. The CDR3, as DNA: TGTGCCAGTAGTCCCGATGGAGCGGGAGGCTACAATGAGCAGTTCTTC.

This chain connects TRBV19 to TRBJ1-1, with TRBD1 matching 8 bases. This CDR3 is 14 amino acids long. The V gene's germline CDR1 is LNHDA and CDR2 SQIVND (reference sequence). V dropped 3 bases and J dropped 5; count of bases not matched to a gene: 5. The CDR3 sequence is CASSMDRELTEAFF. The DNA of the CDR3 is TGTGCCAGTAGTATGGACAGGGAACTTACTGAAGCTTTCTTT.

This chain links TRBV5-4 with TRBJ1-2; D may be TRBD1 (5 bases). CDR1 and CDR2 from the germline V gene are SGHNT and YYREEE (reference sequence). The CDR3 sequence is 14 residues long. The V end lost 5 bases, the J end lost 5 bases, and 16 bases lay between the germline ends. The CDR3 loop is CASSRGQSRYGYTF. CDR3 DNA: TGTGCCAGCAGTCGCGGACAAAGCCGGTATGGCTACACCTTC.

This chain links TRBV7-8 with TRBJ2-1, with D perhaps TRBD2 (5 bases). V lost 0 bases and J 15 bases, leaving 18 bases between the germline ends. From germline, CDR1 is SGHVS and CDR2 FQNEAQ. The CDR3 contains 14 residues. CDR3 amino acids: CASSLAPDFSRRFF. Written as DNA, the CDR3 is TGTGCCAGCAGCTTAGCGCCGGACTTCTCTCGTAGGTTCTTC. Filled out from reference TRBV7-8 and TRBJ2-1, the complete variable domain reads GAGVSQSPRYKVAKRGQDVALRCDPISGHVSLFWYQQALGQGPEFLTYFQNEAQLDKSGLPSDRFFAERPEGSVSTLKIQRTQQEDSAVYLCASSLAPDFSRRFFGPGTRLTVL.

The chain carries TRBV28 and TRBJ2-1; TRBD2 is a possible D gene (6 bases). Germline V gene sequence: CDR1 MDHEN, CDR2 SYDVKM. The CDR3 is 17 residues long. V lost 5 bases and J lost 14, with 31 bases in between. DNA of the CDR3: TGTGCCAGCAGTACCATATGGGGAACTAGCCCGGGTAGGAGGGAGTTCTTC. Translation: CASSTIWGTSPGRREFF.

The chain has TRBV6-5 and TRBJ2-1; D tentatively fits TRBD1 or TRBD2 (5 bases each). The CDR3 covers 14 residues. Germline V gene lookup returns CDR1 MNHEY and CDR2 SVGAGI. The ends were cut back, 1 base at V and 7 bases at J, with 11 bases in the middle. The CDR3 spells CASSYWGFENEQFF. The DNA for the CDR3 is TGTGCCAGCAGTTACTGGGGGTTTGAAAATGAGCAGTTCTTC.

The rearrangement uses TRBV4-1 and TRBJ1-3; D not resolved. The CDR3 extends over 17 amino acids. V shed 2 bases and J shed 0 bases, with 14 bases lying between them. Germline V lookup: CDR1 MGHRA, CDR2 YSYEKL. The chain's CDR3 is CASSQLVPALSGNTIYF. The CDR3 DNA sequence: TGCGCCAGCAGCCAACTGGTTCCGGCTCTCTCTGGAAACACCATATATTTT.

The V call is TRBV6-5, the J call TRBJ2-1; TRBD1 matches 10 bases. Trimming at V came to 6 bases and at J to 9 bases, leaving 8 bases not matched to a gene. This CDR3 has 14 residues. Germline V gives CDR1 MNHEY, CDR2 SVGAGI. CDR3 sequence: CASSPRTGGGEQFF. The CDR3 DNA reads as TGTGCCAGCAGCCCAAGGACAGGGGGAGGTGAGCAGTTCTTC.

The rearrangement joins TRBV9 to TRBJ2-1; 9 bases are a match to TRBD2. J lost 4 bases, V lost 3 bases, and 11 bases had no gene match. The germline V gene encodes CDR1 SGDLS and CDR2 YYNGEE. This CDR3 is built from 17 residues. CDR3 in DNA: TGTGCCAGCAGCGCGAGGGGGAGCGGGAGGCTGTACAATGAGCAGTTCTTC. Its translation is CASSARGSGRLYNEQFF.

This sequence joins TRBV27 and TRBJ2-7; D ambiguous. Germline CDR1 is MNHEY and CDR2 is SMNVEV (reference sequence). The CDR3 spans 13 residues. The V end was cut by 6 bases, the J end by 2 bases, with 11 bases between. For the CDR3, the DNA is TGTGCCAGCAGGCGCCTCGGCCCCTACGAGCAGTACTTC. Translated, it gives CASRRLGPYEQYF.

About this clone itself: Other DNA sequences of this sample code for an identical CDR3. The J gene is TRBJ1-5, the V gene TRBV20-1; tentative D call: TRBD1 (5 bases). CDR1 is DFQATT and CDR2 is SNEGSKA in the germline V gene (reference sequence). V gave up 6 bases and J gave up 5 bases, with 8 bases separating them. This CDR3 spans 11 amino acids. The CDR3 bases are TGCAGTGCGCAGGGAGATCAGCCCCAGCATTTT. Protein: CSAQGDQPQHF.

This rearrangement joins TRBV4-2 to TRBJ2-4, with D perhaps TRBD2 (5 bases). Trimming pared 0 bases from V and 0 bases from J, leaving 15 bases between. Per germline, CDR1 LGHNA and CDR2 YNFKEQ. The CDR3 runs 18 residues. The CDR3 nucleotides read TGTGCCAGCAGCCAAGAACCGAATTCACTAGTAGCCAAAAACATTCAGTACTTC. Its translation is CASSQEPNSLVAKNIQYF.

This chain connects TRBV18 to TRBJ2-1; 8 positions agree with TRBD2. V lost 6 bases to trimming and J lost 4 bases; unmatched junction nucleotides: 8. The CDR3 sequence is 15 residues long. CDR1 and CDR2 (germline): KGHSH, LQKENI. CDR3 in amino acids: CASSFAAGGYNEQFF. The CDR3, as DNA: TGTGCCAGCTCCTTTGCGGCGGGAGGTTACAATGAGCAGTTCTTC.

This sequence joins TRBV28 and TRBJ2-7; D possibly matches TRBD1 or TRBD2 (6 bases each). The CDR3 is 15 amino acids. Germline assignment: CDR1 MDHEN and CDR2 SYDVKM. Trimming removed 6 bases at V and 3 bases at J, with 18 bases between. As DNA, the CDR3 is TGTGCCAGCAGCCCGGGGGCGGGACACTACTACGAGCAGTACTTC. It specifies CASSPGAGHYYEQYF.

The chain uses TRBV5-4 and TRBJ1-1, with a tentative D call TRBD1 (5 bases). Germline lookup yields CDR1 SGHNT and CDR2 YYREEE (reference sequence). The CDR3 extends over 16 amino acids. The V end lost 5 bases, the J end lost 1 base, and 18 bases lay between the germline ends. The CDR3 reads CASRIGGGVKNTEAFF. The CDR3 DNA reads TGTGCCAGCAGGATTGGGGGGGGTGTTAAGAACACTGAAGCTTTCTTT.

Only one count was recorded for this clone. V gene TRBV7-2 combines with J gene TRBJ1-3; no definite D call. Germline V gene data show CDR1 as SGHTA and CDR2 as FQGNSA. Between the trimmed V and J ends, which lost 3 bases and 3 bases, there was a span of 15 bases. The CDR3 extends over 16 amino acids. The CDR3 protein is CASSLLTPGGGNTIYF. CDR3 DNA: TGTGCCAGCAGCTTGCTCACACCCGGAGGTGGAAACACCATATATTTT.

This rearrangement joins TRBV28 to TRBJ2-7; D is uncertain. Deletions cut 5 bases from V and 2 bases from J, with 13 bases between. The CDR3 totals 14 residues. CDR1 and CDR2 (germline): MDHEN, SYDVKM. CDR3 nucleotides: TGTGCCAGCAGTACCTCCGGGTTCCCCTACGAGCAGTACTTC. This translates into CASSTSGFPYEQYF.

The chain carries TRBV18 and TRBJ1-1, with 7 positions matching TRBD1. J gave up 0 bases and V 6 bases, and 10 bases lay outside the gene matches. The CDR3 contains 16 residues. From germline, CDR1 is KGHSH and CDR2 LQKENI. The CDR3 spells CASSRVIDRVNTEAFF. CDR3 bases: TGTGCCAGCTCGCGCGTCATAGACAGGGTGAACACTGAAGCTTTCTTT. Supplemented by reference TRBV18 and TRBJ1-1, the full variable domain reads NAGVMQNPRHLVRRRGQEARLRCSPMKGHSHVYWYRQLPEEGLKFMVYLQKENIIDESGMPKERFSAEFPKEGPSILRIQQVVRGDSAAYFCASSRVIDRVNTEAFFGQGTRLTVV.

The gene calls are TRBV5-1 and TRBJ2-1; 7 bases map to TRBD1. The trim removed 0 bases at V and 7 bases at J, leaving 10 bases unmatched. Germline assignment: CDR1 SGHRS and CDR2 YFSETQ. CDR3 length: 16 amino acids. CDR3 region: CASSLAATGFGNEQFF. CDR3 bases: TGCGCCAGCAGCTTGGCCGCGACAGGGTTTGGGAATGAGCAGTTCTTC.

The chain links TRBV4-1 to TRBJ1-1; D not certain. The CDR3 is made up of 12 amino acids. Germline values: CDR1 MGHRA, CDR2 YSYEKL. Trimming took off 1 base at V and 5 bases at J, with 5 bases between the two ends. CDR3 sequence reads: CASSQAATEAFF. The CDR3 coding sequence is TGCGCCAGCAGCCAAGCAGCAACTGAAGCTTTCTTT.